These 29 T cell receptor beta chains were sequenced from one sample in a study of cytomegalovirus exposure and HLA in healthy donors. Only in-frame clones appear in the TCRdb table, and some are missing; sequencing was by immunoSEQ multiplex PCR. This sample has 150,000 to 200,000 clones; 85% occur once, and the top ten carry around a sixth. The sequenced sample was PBMCs. Source of these receptors: a man aged 18 to 30 in good health and CMV-seropositive.

The genes are TRBV27 and TRBJ2-7; possible D gene TRBD1, 6 bases. Trimming removed 6 bases from V and 5 bases from J, with 20 bases in between. This CDR3 is built from 15 residues. Germline CDR1 MNHEY, CDR2 SMNVEV (reference sequence). In DNA form, the CDR3 reads TGTGCCAGCAGCGGAACCCACAGGGAGAGACACGAGCAGTACTTC. It translates to CASSGTHRERHEQYF.

The CDR3 region has the DNA TGTGCCAGCAGCTTCGGACAGGGGAGGGACACCATATATTTT. Encoded protein: CASSFGQGRDTIYF. V is TRBV6-6 and J is TRBJ1-3; 9 bases agree with TRBD1. Trimming cost V 6 bases and J 8 bases; bases outside gene matches: 8. Germline lookup yields CDR1 MNHNY and CDR2 SVGAGI (reference sequence). The length of the CDR3 is 14 residues.

CDR3 loop: CAISGGGGRAGELFF. CDR3 bases: TGTGCCATCAGTGGAGGCGGAGGGCGCGCCGGGGAGCTGTTTTTT. The V call is TRBV10-3, the J call TRBJ2-2, with a weak D call TRBD2 (6 bases). V lost 4 bases and J lost 6, with 15 bases in between. The CDR3 is made up of 15 amino acids. Germline V gene data show CDR1 as ENHRY and CDR2 as SYGVKD.

The rearrangement uses TRBV19 and TRBJ2-1, with 12 nucleotides matching TRBD1. Unmatched junction bases numbered 6, after V lost 6 bases and J lost 6 bases. The CDR3 runs 15 residues. Germline V gene sequence: CDR1 LNHDA, CDR2 SQIVND (reference sequence). The CDR3 sequence: CASSQGQGAFNEQFF. The CDR3, as DNA: TGTGCCAGTAGCCAGGGACAGGGGGCCTTCAATGAGCAGTTCTTC.

This clone was counted a single time. The junction shows a germline mismatch at one end, possibly a read error. CDR3 amino acids: CASSLSYSSFNSPLHF. Written as DNA, the CDR3 is TGTGCCAGCAGTTTATCGTACAGTTCCTTTAATTCACCCCTCCACTTT. The chain employs TRBV27 and TRBJ1-6; D unclear. CDR1 is MNHEY, CDR2 SMNVEV, per germline (reference sequence). This CDR3 has 16 amino acids.

This chain joins TRBV28 and TRBJ2-7; tentative D call: TRBD2 (7 bases). Germline V CDR1 and CDR2: MDHEN, SYDVKM. The CDR3 has 14 amino acids. V was cut by 5 bases and J by 2 bases, with 13 bases left in between. This CDR3 reads CASSTGGLTYEQYF. The CDR3 nucleotides read TGTGCCAGCAGTACCGGGGGGCTGACCTACGAGCAGTACTTC.

This chain connects TRBV11-3 to TRBJ2-2; 8 bases match TRBD2. Germline V CDR1 and CDR2: SGHNT, YENEEA. The CDR3 totals 14 residues. The J segment lost 3 bases and the V segment lost 5 bases, leaving 2 bases of the junction unmatched. The CDR3 bases are TGTGCCAGCAGCAGCGGGAGATACACCGGGGAGCTGTTTTTT. The encoded protein is CASSSGRYTGELFF.

The chain has TRBV5-1 and TRBJ1-1; unclear D gene. This CDR3 contains 14 residues. Germline V gene sequence: CDR1 SGHRS, CDR2 YFSETQ. Trimming took 5 bases from V and 5 from J, leaving 16 bases between them. CDR3 nucleotide sequence: TGCGCCAGCAGTTATGGTCAAGCGGGGACTGAAGCTTTCTTT. Protein sequence: CASSYGQAGTEAFF.

The rearrangement uses TRBV28 and TRBJ1-5; D is ambiguous. CDR3 length: 14 amino acids. Trimming left V 6 bases short and J 5 bases short, with 14 bases between. Per the germline V gene, CDR1 is MDHEN and CDR2 is SYDVKM. Written as DNA, the CDR3 is TGTGCCAGCAGCAGCCCAGGAAAGGATCAGCCCCAGCATTTT. Encoded protein: CASSSPGKDQPQHF.

This chain uses TRBV10-3 with TRBJ2-2; the D gene is possibly TRBD1 (7 bases). The CDR3 consists of 14 residues. Trimming left V 10 bases short and J 3 bases short, with 15 bases between. Germline V gives CDR1 ENHRY, CDR2 SYGVKD. This chain's CDR3 is CASRGDIDTGELFF. DNA for the CDR3: TGTGCCAGCAGGGGGGACATAGACACCGGGGAGCTGTTTTTT.

This chain links TRBV19 with TRBJ1-1; the match to TRBD1 covers 11 bases. After removal of 5 bases from V and 3 bases from J, the junction contained 17 bases not matched to a gene. The germline V gene encodes CDR1 LNHDA and CDR2 SQIVND (reference sequence). This CDR3 is 19 amino acids long. The CDR3 DNA reads TGTGCCAGTAGTGTCATACCGGGACAGGGGGGCATGAACGACACTGAAGCTTTCTTT. Amino acid sequence: CASSVIPGQGGMNDTEAFF.

This clone was observed once. V usage is TRBV9 and J usage is TRBJ2-7, with D perhaps matching TRBD2 (5 bases). This CDR3 spans 15 amino acids. Germline loops: CDR1 SGDLS, CDR2 YYNGEE. The V and J ends lost 0 bases and 5 bases respectively, with 15 bases between them. The CDR3 here is CASSVAGEGLHEQYF. Written as DNA, the CDR3 is TGTGCCAGCAGCGTAGCTGGAGAGGGATTGCACGAGCAGTACTTC.

The chain joins TRBV18 to TRBJ2-1, with TRBD2 matching over 11 bases. The CDR3 runs to 18 residues. Germline CDR1 and CDR2: KGHSH and LQKENI. V trimming: 4 bases; J trimming: 0 bases; junction bases outside the gene matches: 8. The CDR3 region is CASSRTSGFTSSYNEQFF. CDR3 sequence (DNA): TGTGCCAGCTCACGGACTAGCGGGTTTACGAGCTCCTACAATGAGCAGTTCTTC. Full variable domain (remainder filled in from reference TRBV18 and TRBJ2-1): NAGVMQNPRHLVRRRGQEARLRCSPMKGHSHVYWYRQLPEEGLKFMVYLQKENIIDESGMPKERFSAEFPKEGPSILRIQQVVRGDSAAYFCASSRTSGFTSSYNEQFFGPGTRLTVL.

This clone was seen more than once but under ten times. This chain uses TRBV19 with TRBJ2-1, with 9 bases aligning to TRBD2. In germline, CDR1 is LNHDA, CDR2 SQIVND (reference sequence). Losses at the gene ends were 7 bases for V and 7 bases for J; bases not matched to a gene: 8. CDR3 length: 14 amino acids. The DNA for the CDR3 is TGTGCCAGTACGCGTCTAGCGGGAACAAATGAGCAGTTCTTC. Encoded protein: CASTRLAGTNEQFF. Complete variable domain (other parts from reference TRBV19 and TRBJ2-1): DGGITQSPKYLFRKEGQNVTLSCEQNLNHDAMYWYRQDPGQGLRLIYYSQIVNDFQKGDIAEGYSVSREKKESFPLTVTSAQKNPTAFYLCASTRLAGTNEQFFGPGTRLTVL.

The chain recombines TRBV27 with TRBJ2-3, with 11 bases identical to TRBD2. CDR1 is MNHEY and CDR2 is SMNVEV in the germline V gene (reference sequence). The CDR3 spans 15 residues. With 5 bases clipped from V and 7 bases from J, the junction kept 8 bases outside the gene matches. CDR3 nucleotides: TGTGCCAGCAGTCCGTTGACTAGCGGGGTTTATACGCAGTATTTT. This encodes CASSPLTSGVYTQYF.

The chain combines TRBV28 with TRBJ2-2; D remains unclear. Germline V gene lookup returns CDR1 MDHEN and CDR2 SYDVKM. V lost 8 bases and J 3 bases, leaving 13 bases between the germline ends. The CDR3 has 14 amino acids. In DNA form, the CDR3 reads TGTGCCAGCCTTATCTCAGAGGACACCGGGGAGCTGTTTTTT. Its protein is CASLISEDTGELFF.

The rearrangement links TRBV9 to TRBJ2-3, with 9 bases that match TRBD2. The CDR3 extends over 14 amino acids. From germline, CDR1 is SGDLS and CDR2 YYNGEE. With 4 bases clipped from V and 4 bases from J, the junction kept 4 bases outside the gene matches. CDR3 DNA: TGTGCCAGCAGCCTTCTAGCGGGGTCAGATACGCAGTATTTT. Protein product: CASSLLAGSDTQYF.

This chain joins TRBV11-3 and TRBJ2-1; tentative D call: TRBD2 (5 bases). The length of the CDR3 is 13 residues. Trimming left V 5 bases short and J 9 bases short, with 14 bases between. Germline CDR1 reads SGHNT; CDR2 reads YENEEA. As DNA, the CDR3 is TGTGCCAGCAGCCCACCCGGGGTCGGTGAGCAGTTCTTC. It yields the protein CASSPPGVGEQFF.

The rearrangement joins TRBV2 to TRBJ1-5, with 8 bases identical to TRBD1. The CDR3 is 14 amino acids. V lost 7 bases and J lost 6; bases outside the gene matches: 8. Germline-derived CDR1 and CDR2 are SNHLY and FYNNEI. CDR3: CASKRTGRFQPQHF. The CDR3 nucleotides are TGTGCCAGCAAGAGGACAGGGAGATTTCAGCCCCAGCATTTT.

V and J are TRBV2 and TRBJ1-1; 7 bases are shared with TRBD1. Trimming took 7 bases from V and 1 from J; bases not matched to a gene: 6. CDR1 SNHLY and CDR2 FYNNEI come from the germline V gene. The CDR3 contains 14 residues. CDR3 residues: CASNLDRANTEAFF. The DNA for the CDR3 is TGTGCCAGCAACTTAGACAGGGCGAACACTGAAGCTTTCTTT.

V is TRBV4-1 and J is TRBJ2-7, with 8 bases aligning to TRBD2. CDR3 length: 15 amino acids. The junction had 10 bases not matched to a gene; V was cut back by 2 bases and J by 7 bases. Germline V gene sequence: CDR1 MGHRA, CDR2 YSYEKL. The CDR3 nucleotides are TGCGCCAGCAGCCAACCGGGACTTGAGCGGGGGGAGCAGTACTTC. This sequence encodes CASSQPGLERGEQYF.

This clone was picked up one time. This sequence joins TRBV13 and TRBJ2-1, with 13 bases aligning to TRBD2. Germline CDR1 and CDR2: PRHDT and FYEKMQ (reference sequence). CDR3 size: 17 residues. J was trimmed by 7 bases and V by 3 bases; bases with no gene match: 9. The DNA of the CDR3 is TGTGCCAGCAGCTTGAGTTCACGGACTAGCGGGAGAAATGAGCAGTTCTTC. This gives the protein CASSLSSRTSGRNEQFF.

Only one count was recorded for this clone. The CDR3 loop reads CAWSPGQDLQETQYF. The CDR3 nucleotides are TGTGCCTGGAGTCCGGGACAGGACTTACAAGAGACCCAGTACTTC. The V and J genes are TRBV30 and TRBJ2-5; 8 bases match TRBD1. The CDR3 consists of 15 residues. Germline CDR1 GTSNPN, CDR2 SVGIG (reference sequence). Losses at the gene ends were 2 bases for V and 2 bases for J; bases not matched to a gene: 7. Complete variable domain (other parts from reference TRBV30 and TRBJ2-5): SQTIHQWPATLVQPVGSPLSLECTVEGTSNPNLYWYRQAAGRGLQLLFYSVGIGQISSEVPQNLSASRPQDRQFILSSKKLLLSDSGFYLCAWSPGQDLQETQYFGPGTRLLVL.

The chain links TRBV5-6 to TRBJ1-1; D is unclear. The germline CDR1 and CDR2 sequences are SGHDT and YYEEEE. Trimming cost V 3 bases and J 1 base, with 13 bases left between them. The CDR3 runs to 15 residues. The CDR3 loop is CASSSLREANTEAFF. The CDR3 nucleotides read TGTGCCAGCAGCTCCTTGAGAGAGGCGAACACTGAAGCTTTCTTT.

This clone was counted a single time. CDR3 sequence: CASSPTSGEQYF. The CDR3 DNA reads TGTGCCAGCAGCCCGACTAGCGGCGAGCAGTACTTC. The chain carries TRBV9 and TRBJ2-7, with 9 bases fitting TRBD2. The junction had 2 bases not matched to a gene; V was cut back by 4 bases and J by 6 bases. Germline V gene lookup returns CDR1 SGDLS and CDR2 YYNGEE. The CDR3 is 12 amino acids.

The gene calls are TRBV9 and TRBJ2-6; 7 bases map to TRBD1. CDR1 is SGDLS, CDR2 YYNGEE, per germline. CDR3 length equals 19 residues. Germline trimming cut 3 bases from V and 1 base from J; bases unmatched to any gene: 13. The CDR3 DNA is TGTGCCAGCAGCGGGGGTGGGGTAGGGGGCTTATCTGGGGCCAACGTCCTGACTTTC. Amino acid sequence: CASSGGGVGGLSGANVLTF.

V is TRBV6-5 and J is TRBJ1-1; 11 bases map to TRBD1. V was clipped by 4 bases and J by 4 bases; unmatched bases: 5. CDR1 and CDR2 (germline): MNHEY, SVGAGI. The CDR3 covers 15 residues. The CDR3 is CASSLSGQGGTEAFF. Here the CDR3 DNA reads TGTGCCAGCAGTTTATCGGGACAGGGGGGCACTGAAGCTTTCTTT.

This chain uses TRBV2 with TRBJ1-1; 7 bases fit TRBD1. CDR1 is SNHLY, CDR2 FYNNEI, per germline. There are 14 residues in the CDR3. After removal of 4 bases from V and 1 base from J, the junction contained 3 bases not matched to a gene. For the CDR3, the DNA is TGTGCCAGCAGTGCCCAGGGGGGGAACACTGAAGCTTTCTTT. It encodes CASSAQGGNTEAFF.

The chain links TRBV10-1 to TRBJ2-2, with D possibly TRBD1 on 5 matching bases. V lost 2 bases to trimming and J lost 6 bases, with 13 bases between them. Germline V lookup: CDR1 WNHNN, CDR2 SYGVQD (reference sequence). The CDR3 contains 15 residues. The CDR3 bases are TGCGCCAGCAGTGAGGATCAGGGTCTTCCCGGGGAGCTGTTTTTT. It is translated as CASSEDQGLPGELFF.